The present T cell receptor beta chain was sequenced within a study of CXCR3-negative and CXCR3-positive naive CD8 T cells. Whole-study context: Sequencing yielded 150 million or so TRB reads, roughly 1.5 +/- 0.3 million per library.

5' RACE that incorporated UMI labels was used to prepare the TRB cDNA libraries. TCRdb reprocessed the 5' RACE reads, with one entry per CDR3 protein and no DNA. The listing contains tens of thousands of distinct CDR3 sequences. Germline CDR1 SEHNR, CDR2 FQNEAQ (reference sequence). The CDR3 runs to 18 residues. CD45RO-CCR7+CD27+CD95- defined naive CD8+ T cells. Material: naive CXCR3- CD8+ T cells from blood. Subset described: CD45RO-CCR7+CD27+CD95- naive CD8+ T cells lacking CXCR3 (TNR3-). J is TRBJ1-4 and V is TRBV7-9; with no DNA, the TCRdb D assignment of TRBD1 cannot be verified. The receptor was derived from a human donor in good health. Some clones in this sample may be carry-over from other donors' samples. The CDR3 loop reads CASSPLVGQGATNEKLFF.